This is a list of T cell receptor beta chains from one sample in a study of cytomegalovirus exposure and HLA in healthy donors. The assay was immunoSEQ multiplex PCR, and TCRdb's table has in-frame clones only and misses some. The repertoire includes fewer than 250,000 clones, roughly 89% of them detected once, and about 2.8% sits in the top ten. The sequencing input was PBMCs. The receptors derive from a man between 18 and 29 years old in good health and CMV-seronegative. The CDR3 runs from the conserved cysteine through the conserved F or W. The D gene is left open where the match is weak. Expanded clones are given a class, and other clones once, few, many or no size at all.

>TRBV7-2|-|TRBJ2-7|once
TGTGCCAGCAGCCTAGGAACTGCTACCGAGCAGTACTTC
CASSLGTATEQYF
>TRBV7-9|-|TRBJ1-1|-
TGTGCCAGCAGCTTATCCACTCTTGAAGCTTTCTTT
CASSLSTLEAFF
>TRBV2|-|TRBJ2-3|-
TGTGCCAGCAGTGGTGGCACGAGGCCTAGCACAGATACGCAGTATTTT
CASSGGTRPSTDTQYF
>TRBV4-1|-|TRBJ1-3|-
TGCGCCAGCACCTCCATGGGGCTCTCTGGAAACACCATATATTTT
CASTSMGLSGNTIYF
>TRBV15|-|TRBJ2-2|-
TGTGCCACCAGCCAATACACCGGGGAGCTGTTTTTT
CATSQYTGELFF
>TRBV4-1|TRBD1|TRBJ2-7|-
TGCGCCAGCAGCCAAGATCCGGGACAGCCCTACGAGCAGTACTTC
CASSQDPGQPYEQYF
>TRBV6-1|-|TRBJ2-7|-
TGTGCCAGCAGTGTGCCCTGGGACACGGCCTACGAGCAGTACTTC
CASSVPWDTAYEQYF
>TRBV28|TRBD1|TRBJ1-2|-
TGTGCCAGCAGTTTGACAGGGGAGAACTATGGCTACACCTTC
CASSLTGENYGYTF
>TRBV7-6|-|TRBJ2-3|-
TGTGCCAGCAGCTTAGCAGTAACTGAGGGCACAGATACGCAGTATTTT
CASSLAVTEGTDTQYF
>TRBV5-6|-|TRBJ2-2|-
TGTGCCAGCAGCTTGCTAGGCAGGGGTAGTACCGGGGAGCTGTTTTTT
CASSLLGRGSTGELFF
>TRBV6-5|-|TRBJ1-2|-
TGTGCCAGCAGTCCCCCCTCCGGGACACTCGGCTACACCTTC
CASSPPSGTLGYTF
>TRBV2|TRBD2|TRBJ2-1|-
TGTGCCAGCAGTGAGCTTGGCAAGCCGGGCGGGAGTAAGTTCTTC
CASSELGKPGGSKFF
>TRBV5-1|TRBD2|TRBJ2-3|-
TGCGCCAGCAGCTCGGGGGGAGCGGGGTCGGCAGATACGCAGTATTTT
CASSSGGAGSADTQYF
>TRBV2|-|TRBJ1-2|-
TGTGCCAGCAGTGGAAAGGGGTATGGCTACACCTTC
CASSGKGYGYTF
>TRBV27|-|TRBJ2-7|-
TGTGCCAGCAGTCCTCTAGCAAGGAGCTCCTACGAGCAGTACTTC
CASSPLARSSYEQYF
>TRBV7-9|-|TRBJ1-3|-
TGTGCCAGCAGCTTATTTTCAGGAAACACCATATATTTT
CASSLFSGNTIYF
>TRBV7-6|TRBD1|TRBJ2-7|-
TGTGCCAGCAGCCGGGACAGAGGATGGATCTACGAGCAGTACTTC
CASSRDRGWIYEQYF
>TRBV6-5|-|TRBJ2-3|-
TGTGCCAGCAGTTACAACAGAGCCACAACAGATACGCAGTATTTT
CASSYNRATTDTQYF
>TRBV28|-|TRBJ2-2|once
TGTGCCAGCCTAGCGCAGAACACCGGGGAGCTGTTTTTT
CASLAQNTGELFF
>TRBV5-6|-|TRBJ1-1|-
TGTGCCAGCAGCAAGGGGGACCTACTGGCCGAAACTGAAGCTTTCTTT
CASSKGDLLAETEAFF
>TRBV30|TRBD2|TRBJ2-7|-
TGTGCCTGGAGTTCCCGGTTGGGGGTGACTAGCGGGAGGAGTCCCTACGAGCAGTACTTC
CAWSSRLGVTSGRSPYEQYF
>TRBV4-3|TRBD2|TRBJ2-3|-
TGCGCCAGCAGCCATATGGCGGGGGGGTCCACAGATACGCAGTATTTT
CASSHMAGGSTDTQYF
>TRBV5-1|-|TRBJ1-1|once
TGCGCCAGCAGCGATTCTAGCCAAGCTTTCTTT
CASSDSSQAFF
>TRBV29-1|-|TRBJ2-3|-
TGCAGCGTTGAGGGCGAAGGCACTAGCACAGATACGCAGTATTTT
CSVEGEGTSTDTQYF
>TRBV4-1|TRBD2|TRBJ2-5|-
TGCGCCAGCAGCTTAGCGGGGGCTGGGGAGACCCAGTACTTC
CASSLAGAGETQYF
>TRBV4-3|-|TRBJ1-2|-
TGCGCCAGCAGCCAAGAGTCAGGACTTGACTATGGCTACACCTTC
CASSQESGLDYGYTF
>TRBV6-5|TRBD1|TRBJ1-2|once
TGTGCCAGCAGTTACGGAGAGGGGGCCTATGGCTACACCTTC
CASSYGEGAYGYTF
>TRBV28|-|TRBJ2-7|-
TGTGCCAGCATAGGAGTCAACGAGCAGTACTTC
CASIGVNEQYF
>TRBV28|-|TRBJ1-2|-
TGTGCCAGCAGTTTATCTAGGGGTGGCTATGGCTACACCTTC
CASSLSRGGYGYTF
>TRBV15|TRBD2|TRBJ2-3|-
TGTGCCACCAGCAGAGATTTATCTGGGGGGGCAGATACGCAGTATTTT
CATSRDLSGGADTQYF
>TRBV6-1|-|TRBJ1-2|-
TGTGCCAGCAGAGTCCAGGGCTACACCTTC
CASRVQGYTF
>TRBV27|TRBD1|TRBJ2-7|-
TGTGCCAGCAGCTCCTGGACAGGCCTCTACGAGCAGTACTTC
CASSSWTGLYEQYF
>TRBV7-2|-|TRBJ1-2|-
TGTGCCAGCAGCCGGGACTTAAACTATGGCTACACCTTC
CASSRDLNYGYTF
>TRBV7-3|TRBD2|TRBJ2-2|-
TGTGCCAGCAGCCCCCGAGCGGGAGGGGGGCACACCGGGGAGCTGTTTTTT
CASSPRAGGGHTGELFF
>TRBV5-5|TRBD2|TRBJ2-3|-
TGTGCCAGCAGCTCCACTAGCGGCGGAGATACGCAGTATTTT
CASSSTSGGDTQYF
>TRBV19|TRBD1|TRBJ1-6|-
TGTGCCAGTGCCACAACCGGGACAGCAAATTCACCCCTCCACTTT
CASATTGTANSPLHF
>TRBV4-2|-|TRBJ1-5|-
TGTGCCAGCAGCCGCCTGGGAGGTATTGATCAGCCCCAGCATTTT
CASSRLGGIDQPQHF
>TRBV27|-|TRBJ2-7|-
TGTGCCAGCAGTTTACGCTCCGCCCCGACAGCTATAGCCTACGAGCAGTACTTC
CASSLRSAPTAIAYEQYF
>TRBV5-1|-|TRBJ2-1|few
TGCGCCAGCAGCGCCGAAGTAGCGCAGTTCTTC
CASSAEVAQFF
>TRBV28|-|TRBJ1-1|-
TGTGCCAGCAGTTTTGTCAGGTTGAACACTGAAGCTTTCTTT
CASSFVRLNTEAFF
>TRBV5-1|TRBD2|TRBJ2-7|-
TGCGCCAGCAGCTTGACTAGCGGGAGGTCTGGAGAGCAGTACTTC
CASSLTSGRSGEQYF
>TRBV5-4|-|TRBJ1-1|-
TGTGCCAGCAGCTCATGGGGGGGGAGGAACACTGAAGCTTTCTTT
CASSSWGGRNTEAFF
>TRBV14|TRBD2|TRBJ2-7|-
TGTGCCAGCAGCCCCTGGGTAGCGGGAGCGTGGTACGAGCAGTACTTC
CASSPWVAGAWYEQYF
>TRBV9|-|TRBJ2-2|-
TGTGCCAGCAGCACGGGACTTCCCACCGGGGAGCTGTTTTTT
CASSTGLPTGELFF
>TRBV27|TRBD1|TRBJ2-1|-
TGTGCCAGCCGGGGGACAGGGACTTACTACAATGAGCAGTTCTTC
CASRGTGTYYNEQFF
>TRBV5-1|-|TRBJ2-7|once
TGCGCCAGCAGCTTGGTCCCTCAGGGGAGCTCCTACGAGCAGTACTTC
CASSLVPQGSSYEQYF
>TRBV7-9|TRBD2|TRBJ2-7|-
TGTGCCAGCAGCCACGGGGGGGAAGGCTCCTACGAGCAGTACTTC
CASSHGGEGSYEQYF